The rows below give T cell receptor beta chains drawn from one sample of a study of OX40 agonist ivuxolimab in advanced cancers. The data were produced by immunoSEQ multiplex PCR, yet TCRdb's version contains in-frame clones alone and is incomplete. The repertoire holds tens of thousands of clones, with more than 90% as singletons. Sequenced material: CD4+ or CD8+ T cells sorted from blood, taken in a trial of the OX40 agonist ivuxolimab. The receptors were sampled from an adult with an advanced solid tumor such as melanoma, head and neck, liver or kidney cancer. CDR3s include the opening cysteine and the closing phenylalanine or tryptophan. The D gene is left open where the match is weak. The listing skips clone size in some rows; elsewhere it reads once, few, many or a size class.

TRBJ2-5,-,TRBV6-5,TRBD1,CASRVNRGLETQYF,TGTGCCAGCAGAGTAAACAGGGGTCTAGAGACCCAGTACTTC
TRBJ2-1,once,TRBV23-1,TRBD1,CASSQSWTGGLNEQFF,TGCGCCAGCAGTCAATCGTGGACAGGGGGCCTCAATGAGCAGTTCTTC
TRBJ2-7,-,TRBV5-1,-,CASSLGDGEQYF,TGCGCCAGCAGCCTGGGGGACGGCGAGCAGTACTTC
TRBJ2-1,-,TRBV5-1,-,CASSAPTGAGNEQFF,TGCGCCAGCAGCGCCCCGACTGGGGCGGGCAATGAGCAGTTCTTC
TRBJ1-2,-,TRBV6-6,TRBD1,CASSYPRDSQYGYTF,TGTGCCAGCAGTTACCCCCGGGACAGTCAATATGGCTACACCTTC
TRBJ2-7,-,TRBV6-1,-,CASTPSQAGYEQYF,TGTGCCAGCACCCCAAGTCAAGCGGGCTACGAGCAGTACTTC
TRBJ2-2,-,TRBV27,TRBD1,CASSTTGSENTGELFF,TGTGCCAGCAGTACGACAGGGTCCGAGAACACCGGGGAGCTGTTTTTT
TRBJ2-1,-,TRBV5-1,-,CASTSDDPSYNEQFF,TGCGCCAGCACCTCGGACGACCCATCCTACAATGAGCAGTTCTTC
TRBJ2-5,-,TRBV7-2,-,CASSLGGRETQYF,TGTGCCAGCAGCTTAGGCGGCCGGGAGACCCAGTACTTC
TRBJ1-1,once,TRBV5-5,-,CASSLGGDTEAFF,TGTGCCAGCAGCTTAGGAGGGGACACTGAAGCTTTCTTT
TRBJ2-2,-,TRBV27,-,CASSLKQGGTGELFF,TGTGCCAGCAGTTTGAAACAGGGGGGGACCGGGGAGCTGTTTTTT
TRBJ2-7,-,TRBV29-1,TRBD1,CSVLGQGNEQYF,TGCAGCGTACTGGGACAGGGGAACGAGCAGTACTTC
TRBJ2-7,-,TRBV7-8,TRBD1,CASSAGTGGGYEQYF,TGTGCCAGCAGCGCAGGGACAGGGGGCGGGTACGAGCAGTACTTC
TRBJ2-1,-,TRBV29-1,-,CSVEGDYYNEQFF,TGCAGCGTTGAAGGTGACTACTACAATGAGCAGTTCTTC
TRBJ1-1,-,TRBV5-1,-,CASSLEQDINTEAFF,TGCGCCAGCAGCTTGGAACAGGATATTAACACTGAAGCTTTCTTT
TRBJ1-6,-,TRBV5-1,TRBD1,CASSLDGTGNSPLHF,TGCGCCAGCAGCTTGGACGGGACAGGGAATTCACCCCTCCACTTT
TRBJ1-1,-,TRBV18,TRBD1,CASSPRLGDRTLTEAFF,TGTGCCAGCTCACCACGTCTTGGGGACAGGACGCTGACTGAAGCTTTCTTT
TRBJ2-5,-,TRBV2,-,CASSGQLAETQYF,TGTGCCAGCAGTGGTCAGCTCGCGGAGACCCAGTACTTC
TRBJ2-1,-,TRBV18,-,CASSPRDRVYNEQFF,TGTGCCAGCTCACCACGTGATAGGGTTTACAATGAGCAGTTCTTC
TRBJ1-5,-,TRBV28,-,CASSLMGTQSNQPQHF,TGTGCCAGCAGTTTAATGGGGACACAAAGCAATCAGCCCCAGCATTTT
TRBJ1-2,-,TRBV4-1,-,CASSQDGIDRDYGYTF,TGCGCCAGCAGCCAAGACGGAATTGACCGGGACTATGGCTACACCTTC
TRBJ2-2,-,TRBV23-1,TRBD1,CASSQSGKQGTGELFF,TGCGCCAGCAGTCAATCGGGAAAACAGGGGACCGGGGAGCTGTTTTTT
TRBJ2-5,few,TRBV27,-,CASSSLTRSETQYF,TGTGCCAGCAGTTCTCTGACTAGGTCGGAGACCCAGTACTTC
TRBJ2-4,-,TRBV6-5,-,CASSYFSAGPRDIQYF,TGTGCCAGCAGTTACTTCTCGGCAGGCCCAAGGGACATTCAGTACTTC
TRBJ2-7,-,TRBV5-1,-,CASSLTIDNTYEQYF,TGCGCCAGCAGCTTAACAATAGACAATACCTACGAGCAGTACTTC
TRBJ2-5,-,TRBV27,TRBD2,CASSAFGTSDQETQYF,TGTGCCAGCAGTGCGTTCGGGACTAGCGATCAAGAGACCCAGTACTTC
TRBJ1-4,-,TRBV7-9,-,CASSSHSTTNEKLFF,TGTGCCAGCAGCTCGCACAGCACAACTAATGAAAAACTGTTTTTT
TRBJ1-4,-,TRBV7-7,TRBD1,CASSLGATGVGEKLFF,TGTGCCAGCAGCTTAGGAGCTACAGGGGTAGGGGAAAAACTGTTTTTT
TRBJ2-2,-,TRBV18,-,CASTLDSANTGELFF,TGTGCCAGCACCTTGGACAGTGCGAACACCGGGGAGCTGTTTTTT
TRBJ1-2,-,TRBV28,-,CATHRREGYYGYTF,TGTGCCACCCACAGGAGGGAGGGGTACTATGGCTACACCTTC
TRBJ1-1,-,TRBV5-1,-,CASSQLSPGTNTEAFF,TGCGCCAGCAGTCAACTCTCACCTGGGACGAACACTGAAGCTTTCTTT
TRBJ2-6,-,TRBV5-1,TRBD1,CASSPLQGADGANVLTF,TGCGCCAGCAGCCCACTACAGGGGGCGGACGGGGCCAACGTCCTGACTTTC
TRBJ2-5,-,TRBV18,-,CASSPMQGGGETQYF,TGTGCCAGCTCACCTATGCAGGGGGGCGGCGAGACCCAGTACTTC
TRBJ1-1,-,TRBV6-6,-,CASTQGRYNTEAFF,TGTGCCAGCACCCAAGGCAGGTACAACACTGAAGCTTTCTTT
TRBJ2-2,-,TRBV7-9,TRBD2,CASSSSLTSGGTGELFF,TGTGCCAGCAGCTCCTCCCTTACTAGCGGGGGTACCGGGGAGCTGTTTTTT
TRBJ2-3,few,TRBV7-3,TRBD2,CASSLTGRGGGDTQYF,TGTGCCAGCAGCTTAACTGGTCGGGGGGGCGGAGATACGCAGTATTTT
TRBJ2-7,-,TRBV2,-,CASSGQMQYEQYF,TGTGCCAGCAGTGGACAGATGCAATACGAGCAGTACTTC
TRBJ2-3,-,TRBV7-2,TRBD2,CASSLGLAGNTDTQYF,TGTGCCAGCAGCTTAGGACTAGCGGGTAACACAGATACGCAGTATTTT